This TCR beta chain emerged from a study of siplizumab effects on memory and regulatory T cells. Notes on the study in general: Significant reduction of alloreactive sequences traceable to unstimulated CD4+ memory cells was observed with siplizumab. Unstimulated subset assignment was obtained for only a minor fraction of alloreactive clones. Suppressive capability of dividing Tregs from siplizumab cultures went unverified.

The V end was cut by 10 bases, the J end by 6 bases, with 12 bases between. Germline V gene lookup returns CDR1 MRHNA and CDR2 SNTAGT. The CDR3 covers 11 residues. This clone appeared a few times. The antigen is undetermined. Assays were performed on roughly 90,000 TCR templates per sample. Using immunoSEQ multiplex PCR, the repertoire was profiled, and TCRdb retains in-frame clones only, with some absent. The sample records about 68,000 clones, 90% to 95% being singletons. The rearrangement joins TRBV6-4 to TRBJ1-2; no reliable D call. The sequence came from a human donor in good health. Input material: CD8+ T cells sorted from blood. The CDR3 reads CATNGVDGYTF. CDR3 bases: TGTGCCACTAATGGGGTAGATGGCTACACCTTC.